This note documents a single TCR beta chain sequence. The germline V gene has CDR1 SGHRS and CDR2 YFSETQ. J was trimmed by 2 bases and V by 1 base; bases with no gene match: 10. This CDR3 comprises 18 residues. These data come from a study of blood T cell repertoires in COVID-19. As for the study in general: Whether acute or convalescent, the COVID-19 samples came from the United States, Italy and Spain.

Using immunoSEQ multiplex PCR, the repertoire was profiled, and TCRdb retains in-frame clones only, with some absent. The table lists 200,000 to 300,000 clones, 80% to 90% of them singletons, with approximately 2% in the top ten. The gene calls are TRBV5-1 and TRBJ2-5; 11 bases match TRBD2. The sequenced sample consisted of peripheral blood. This TCR was recovered from a man between 40 and 49 years old who had recovered from COVID-19. The CDR3 loop reads CASSLTLAGGSLQETQYF. In DNA, the CDR3 is TGCGCCAGCAGCTTGACCCTAGCGGGGGGCTCGCTACAAGAGACCCAGTACTTC.